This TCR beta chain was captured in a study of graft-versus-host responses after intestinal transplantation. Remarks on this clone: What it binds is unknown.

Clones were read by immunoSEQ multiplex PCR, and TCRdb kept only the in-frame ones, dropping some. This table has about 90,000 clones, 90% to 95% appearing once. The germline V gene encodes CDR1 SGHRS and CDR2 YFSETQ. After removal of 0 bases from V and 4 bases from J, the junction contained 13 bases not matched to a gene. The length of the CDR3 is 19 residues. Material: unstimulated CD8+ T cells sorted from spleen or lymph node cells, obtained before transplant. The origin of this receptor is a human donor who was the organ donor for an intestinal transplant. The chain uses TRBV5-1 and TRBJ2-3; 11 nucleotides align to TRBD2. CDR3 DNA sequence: TGCGCCAGCAGCTTGGTCCTAGCGGGGGGCCAATATTTCTCAGATACGCAGTATTTT. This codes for CASSLVLAGGQYFSDTQYF. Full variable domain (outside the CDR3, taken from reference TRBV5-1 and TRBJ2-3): KAGVTQTPRYLIKTRGQQVTLSCSPISGHRSVSWYQQTPGQGLQFLFEYFSETQRNKGNFPGRFSGRQFSNSRSEMNVSTLELGDSALYLCASSLVLAGGQYFSDTQYFGPGTRLTVL.